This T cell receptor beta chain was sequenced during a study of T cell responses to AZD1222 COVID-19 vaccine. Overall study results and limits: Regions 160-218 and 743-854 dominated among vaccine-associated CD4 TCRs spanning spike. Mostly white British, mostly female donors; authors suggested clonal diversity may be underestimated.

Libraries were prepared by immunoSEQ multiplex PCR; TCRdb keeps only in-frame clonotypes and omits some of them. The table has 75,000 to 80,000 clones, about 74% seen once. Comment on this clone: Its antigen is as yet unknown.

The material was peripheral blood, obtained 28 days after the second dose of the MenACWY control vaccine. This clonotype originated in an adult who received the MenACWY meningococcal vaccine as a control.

CDR3 amino acids: CASRAERTGELFF. CDR3 sequence (DNA): TGTGCCAGCAGGGCAGAAAGGACCGGGGAGCTGTTTTTT. The chain uses TRBV2 and TRBJ2-2; D is ambiguous. CDR3 length: 13 amino acids. Germline CDR1 reads SNHLY; CDR2 reads FYNNEI. V lost 6 bases, J lost 5 bases, and 10 bases lay in between.